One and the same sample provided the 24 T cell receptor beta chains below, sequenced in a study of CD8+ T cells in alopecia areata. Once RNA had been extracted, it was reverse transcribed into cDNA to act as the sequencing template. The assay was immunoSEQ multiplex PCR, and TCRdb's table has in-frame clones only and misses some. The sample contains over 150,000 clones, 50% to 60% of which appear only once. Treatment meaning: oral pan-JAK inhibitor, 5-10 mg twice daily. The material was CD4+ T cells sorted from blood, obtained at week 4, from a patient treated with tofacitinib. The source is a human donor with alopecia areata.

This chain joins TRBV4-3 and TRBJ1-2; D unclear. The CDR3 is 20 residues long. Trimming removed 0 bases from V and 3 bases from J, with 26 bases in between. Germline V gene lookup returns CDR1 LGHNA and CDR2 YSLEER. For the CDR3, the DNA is TGCGCCAGCAGCCAAGACTTCTTCGGCCTTTACTCGTCAGCGTACTATGGCTACACCTTC. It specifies CASSQDFFGLYSSAYYGYTF.

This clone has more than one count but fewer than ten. The CDR3 loop reads CASSQGEGRATQETQYF. CDR3 nucleotide sequence: TGTGCCAGCAGCCAGGGGGAGGGCAGGGCAACTCAAGAGACCCAGTACTTC. This chain uses TRBV4-2 with TRBJ2-5, with TRBD2 matching over 7 bases. V lost 3 bases, J lost 2 bases, and 12 bases stayed unmatched. The V gene's germline CDR1 is LGHNA and CDR2 YNFKEQ. The CDR3 spans 17 residues.

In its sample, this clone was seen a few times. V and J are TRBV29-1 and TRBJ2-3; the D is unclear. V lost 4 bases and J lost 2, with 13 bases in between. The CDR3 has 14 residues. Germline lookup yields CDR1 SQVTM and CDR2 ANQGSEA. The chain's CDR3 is CSVVLLSATDTQYF. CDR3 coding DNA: TGCAGCGTTGTACTTCTTAGTGCCACAGATACGCAGTATTTT.

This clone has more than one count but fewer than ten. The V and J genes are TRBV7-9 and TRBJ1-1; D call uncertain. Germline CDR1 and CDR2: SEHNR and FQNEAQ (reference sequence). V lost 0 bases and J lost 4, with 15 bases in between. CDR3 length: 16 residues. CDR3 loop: CASSLAQITLGTEAFF. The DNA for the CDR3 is TGTGCCAGCAGCTTAGCCCAGATTACACTCGGCACTGAAGCTTTCTTT.

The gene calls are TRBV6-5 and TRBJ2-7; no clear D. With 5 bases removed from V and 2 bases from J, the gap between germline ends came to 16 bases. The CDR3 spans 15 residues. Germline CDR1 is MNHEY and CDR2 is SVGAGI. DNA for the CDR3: TGTGCCAGCAGTAGGTTTGCAGGTCGAACCTACGAGCAGTACTTC. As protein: CASSRFAGRTYEQYF.

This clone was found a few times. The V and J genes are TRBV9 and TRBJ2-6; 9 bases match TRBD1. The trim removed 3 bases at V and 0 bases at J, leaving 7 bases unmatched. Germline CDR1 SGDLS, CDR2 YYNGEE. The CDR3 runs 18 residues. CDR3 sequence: CASSGQGEYRSGANVLTF. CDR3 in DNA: TGTGCCAGCAGCGGACAGGGGGAGTACCGCTCTGGGGCCAACGTCCTGACTTTC.

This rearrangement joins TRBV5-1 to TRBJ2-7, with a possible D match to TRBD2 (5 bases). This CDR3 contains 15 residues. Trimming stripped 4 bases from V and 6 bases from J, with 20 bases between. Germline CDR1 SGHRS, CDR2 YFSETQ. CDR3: CASSNGLPGSGEQYF. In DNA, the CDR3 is TGCGCCAGCAGCAACGGACTCCCAGGCTCGGGCGAGCAGTACTTC.

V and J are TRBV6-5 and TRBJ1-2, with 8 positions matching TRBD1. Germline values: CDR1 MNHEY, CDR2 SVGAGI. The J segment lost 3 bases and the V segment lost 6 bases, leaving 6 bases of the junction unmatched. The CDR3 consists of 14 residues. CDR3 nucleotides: TGTGCCAGCAGGCTCAGGGGGCGGGACTATGGCTACACCTTC. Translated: CASRLRGRDYGYTF.

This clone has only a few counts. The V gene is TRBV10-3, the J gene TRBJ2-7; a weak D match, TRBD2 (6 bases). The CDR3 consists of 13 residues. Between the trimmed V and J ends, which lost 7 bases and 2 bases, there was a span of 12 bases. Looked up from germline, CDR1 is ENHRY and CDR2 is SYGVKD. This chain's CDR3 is CAITGTDAYEQYF. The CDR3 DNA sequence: TGTGCCATCACGGGGACTGACGCCTACGAGCAGTACTTC.

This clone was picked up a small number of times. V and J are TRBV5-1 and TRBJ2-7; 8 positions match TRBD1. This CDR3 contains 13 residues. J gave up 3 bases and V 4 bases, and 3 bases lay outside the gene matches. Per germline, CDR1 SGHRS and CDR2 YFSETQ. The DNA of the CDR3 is TGCGCCAGCAGCCAAACAGGGGGCTACGAGCAGTACTTC. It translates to CASSQTGGYEQYF.

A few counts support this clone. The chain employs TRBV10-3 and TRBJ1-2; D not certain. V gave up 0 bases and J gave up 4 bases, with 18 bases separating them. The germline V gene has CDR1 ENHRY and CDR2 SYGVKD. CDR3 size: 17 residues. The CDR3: CAISESAYPLQGYGYTF. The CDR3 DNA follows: TGTGCCATCAGTGAGTCGGCGTACCCCCTTCAAGGCTATGGCTACACCTTC.

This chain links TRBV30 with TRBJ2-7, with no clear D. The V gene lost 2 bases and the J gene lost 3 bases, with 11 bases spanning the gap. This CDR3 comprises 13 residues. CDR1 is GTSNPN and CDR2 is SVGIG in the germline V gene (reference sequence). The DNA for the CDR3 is TGTGCCTGGAGTCTACGAGAGAACTACGAGCAGTACTTC. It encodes CAWSLRENYEQYF.

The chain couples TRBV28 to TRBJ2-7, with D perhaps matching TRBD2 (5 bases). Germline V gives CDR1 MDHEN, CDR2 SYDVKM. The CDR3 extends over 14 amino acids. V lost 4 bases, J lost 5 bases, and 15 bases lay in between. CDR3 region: CASSSSRGLNEQYF. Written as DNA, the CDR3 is TGTGCCAGCAGTTCCTCCCGCGGGCTTAACGAGCAGTACTTC.

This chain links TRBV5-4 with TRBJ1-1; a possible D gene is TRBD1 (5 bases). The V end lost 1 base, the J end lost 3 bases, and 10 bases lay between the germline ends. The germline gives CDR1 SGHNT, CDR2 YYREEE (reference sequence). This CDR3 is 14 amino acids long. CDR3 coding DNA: TGTGCCAGCAGCTTGCAGGGTTTTGACACTGAAGCTTTCTTT. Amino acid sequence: CASSLQGFDTEAFF.

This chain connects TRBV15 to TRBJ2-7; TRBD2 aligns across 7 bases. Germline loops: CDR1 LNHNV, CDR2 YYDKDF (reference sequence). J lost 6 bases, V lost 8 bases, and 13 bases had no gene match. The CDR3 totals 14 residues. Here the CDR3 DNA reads TGTGCCACCCGGGCGGTTGGCGGGGGATCCGAGCAGTACTTC. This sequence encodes CATRAVGGGSEQYF.

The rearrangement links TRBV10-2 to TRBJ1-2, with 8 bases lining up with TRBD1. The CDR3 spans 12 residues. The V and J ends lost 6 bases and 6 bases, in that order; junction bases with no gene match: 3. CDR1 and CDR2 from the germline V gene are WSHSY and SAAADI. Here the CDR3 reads CASSQGANGYTF. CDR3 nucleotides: TGCGCCAGCAGCCAGGGGGCTAATGGCTACACCTTC.

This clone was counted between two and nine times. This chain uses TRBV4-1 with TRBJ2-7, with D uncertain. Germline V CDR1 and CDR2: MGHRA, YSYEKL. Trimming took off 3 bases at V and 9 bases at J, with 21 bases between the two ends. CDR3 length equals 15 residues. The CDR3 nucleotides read TGCGCCAGCAGCCAGGGCAAAGACGGCAGCCCCGGGCAGTACTTC. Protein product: CASSQGKDGSPGQYF.

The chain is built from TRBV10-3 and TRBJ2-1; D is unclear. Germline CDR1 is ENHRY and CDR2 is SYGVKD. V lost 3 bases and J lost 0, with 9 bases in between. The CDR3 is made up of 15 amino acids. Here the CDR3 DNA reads TGTGCCATCAGTGACGGTCGAAGCTCCTACAATGAGCAGTTCTTC. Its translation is CAISDGRSSYNEQFF.

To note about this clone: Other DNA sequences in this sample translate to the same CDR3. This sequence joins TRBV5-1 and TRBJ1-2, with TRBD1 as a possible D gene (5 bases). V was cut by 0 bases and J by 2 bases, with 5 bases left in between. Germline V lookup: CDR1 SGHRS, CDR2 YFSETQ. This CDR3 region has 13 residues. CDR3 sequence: CASSLGDNYGYTF. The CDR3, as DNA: TGCGCCAGCAGCTTGGGGGACAACTATGGCTACACCTTC.

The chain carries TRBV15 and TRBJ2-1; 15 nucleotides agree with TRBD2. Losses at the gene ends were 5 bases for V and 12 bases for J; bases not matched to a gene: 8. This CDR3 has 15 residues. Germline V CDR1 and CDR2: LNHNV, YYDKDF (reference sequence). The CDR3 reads CATSERTSGRGAQFF. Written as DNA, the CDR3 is TGTGCCACCAGCGAGCGGACTAGCGGGAGGGGGGCGCAGTTCTTC. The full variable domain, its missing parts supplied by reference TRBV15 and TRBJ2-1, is DAMVIQNPRYQVTQFGKPVTLSCSQTLNHNVMYWYQQKSSQAPKLLFHYYDKDFNNEADTPDNFQSRRPNTSFCFLDIRSPGLGDTAMYLCATSERTSGRGAQFFGPGTRLTVL.

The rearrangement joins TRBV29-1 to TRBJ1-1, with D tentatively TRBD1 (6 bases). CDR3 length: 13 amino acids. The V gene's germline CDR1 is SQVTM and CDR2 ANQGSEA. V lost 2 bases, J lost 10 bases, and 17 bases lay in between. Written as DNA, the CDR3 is TGCAGCGTTGAAAGCTTCGGGGGGCCGGGAGCTTTCTTT. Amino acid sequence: CSVESFGGPGAFF. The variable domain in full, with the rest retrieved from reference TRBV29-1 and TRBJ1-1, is SAVISQKPSRDICQRGTSLTIQCQVDSQVTMMFWYRQQPGQSLTLIATANQGSEATYESGFVIDKFPISRPNLTFSTLTVSNMSPEDSSIYLCSVESFGGPGAFFGQGTRLTVV.

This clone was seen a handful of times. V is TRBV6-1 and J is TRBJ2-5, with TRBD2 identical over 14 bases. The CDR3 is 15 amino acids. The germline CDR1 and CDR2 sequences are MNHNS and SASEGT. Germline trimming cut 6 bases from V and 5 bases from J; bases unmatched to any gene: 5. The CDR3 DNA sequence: TGTGCCAGCAGGACTAGCGGGAGGGCCTCCGAGACCCAGTACTTC. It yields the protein CASRTSGRASETQYF.

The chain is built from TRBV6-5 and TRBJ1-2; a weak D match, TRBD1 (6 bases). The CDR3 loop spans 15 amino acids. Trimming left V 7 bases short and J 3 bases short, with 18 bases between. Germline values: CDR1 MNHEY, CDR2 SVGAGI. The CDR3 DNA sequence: TGTGCCAGCAAACCCACGACAGGCCCCGACTATGGCTACACCTTC. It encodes CASKPTTGPDYGYTF.

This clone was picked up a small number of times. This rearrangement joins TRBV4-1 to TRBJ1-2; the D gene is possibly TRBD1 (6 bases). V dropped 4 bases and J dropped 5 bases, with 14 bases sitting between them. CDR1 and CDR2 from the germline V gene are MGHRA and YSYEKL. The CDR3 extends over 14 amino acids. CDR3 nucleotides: TGCGCCAGCAGCCCCACAGACAGGCCTTATGGCTACACCTTC. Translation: CASSPTDRPYGYTF.